This TCR beta chain was found in a study of T-cell memory formation after mild COVID-19. About this clonotype itself: Antigen specificity is unknown.

The junction had 6 bases not matched to a gene; V was cut back by 4 bases and J by 9 bases. The CDR3 is made up of 14 amino acids. Germline CDR1 is SGHTA and CDR2 is FQGNSA. TCRdb re-derived calls from the 5' RACE reads in MiXCR, one entry per CDR3 protein. The data show roughly 410,000 distinct CDR3 sequences, approximately 24% seen once. Study findings and constraints: Among CD4+ contracting clones, most were CM and EM, and CD8+ ones EMRA. CD4/CD8 balance held among clones contracting day 15 to 85, and later expanders leaned CD4+.

The chain combines TRBV7-2 with TRBJ1-6; 7 positions match TRBD1. The clonotype comes from an adult woman who had mild COVID-19 (a few samples of this study predate the infection). Cell type and time point are not known. The sequenced sample consisted of PBMCs or a T cell subset sorted from them (not recorded which). The CDR3 DNA follows: TGTGCCAGCAGCTCGCAAAACAGGGGTTCACCCCTCCACTTT. Translation gives CASSSQNRGSPLHF.